This TCR beta chain came from a study of beta chain features in type 1 diabetes (dated by TCRdb to the late 2010s). In the study overall: Mean age, gender distribution, total cell number and subset yield did not differ between patients and healthy donors. In the study, TCRB repertoires of sorted circulating CD4+ T cell subsets from recently diagnosed type 1 diabetes patients were compared with those of matched healthy donors. Whereas all 30 or so donors provided naive and central memory subsets, regulatory and stem cell-like memory subsets were isolated from just 8 patients and roughly eight healthy donors. A total of roughly 100 million sorted cells were examined across all samples, and the number of cells per subset was strongly correlated with RNA yield. Paper-wide results and their limitations: Because the HLA sub-analyses included only small numbers of individuals, any influence of HLA type on TCRB rearrangement was left unresolved. Because cDNA rather than genomic DNA was sequenced, highly expressing activated cells could have been over-represented, although no difference in activation and CD3 levels was found between groups. Fewer insertions and more nucleotide deletions at VDJ recombination sites were observed in patients with type 1 diabetes, implying thymic rearrangement abnormalities. Naive, central memory and regulatory TCRB repertoires appeared to be more similar among patients than among healthy donors. A moderate but significant shortening of TCRB CDR3 length was observed in type 1 diabetes patients in all four CD4+ subsets. PCR may preferentially amplify shorter templates, but because patient and control samples were amplified and corrected together, any resulting skew would affect both groups equally.

A few counts support this clone. Its antigen is unknown. Base qualities are not at hand, and no much larger clone is one base apart. All of the isolated RNA was reverse transcribed with the High Capacity cDNA Reverse Transcription Kit, so expressed TCRB transcripts were sequenced. Naive, central memory and regulatory T cell samples underwent deep immunoSEQ sequencing, averaging roughly 3.3 million total reads per sample. After sorted cells were lysed in RLT buffer, RNA was extracted with DNase-treated RNeasy Micro or Mini kits, with the choice depending on cell number. Each cell subset was processed on its own to prevent cross-contamination, while patient and healthy donor samples were processed together. The immunoSEQ multiplex PCR was used to amplify TCRB sequences from cDNA, yielding 87-bp fragments that span the CDR3 region. The amplicons were sequenced using the Illumina HiSeq platform. Processing in the source paper ran as follows. Synthetic template baselines were used to correct PCR bias computationally, reads within Hamming distance 2 were collapsed, and singletons that could not be merged were discarded. Reads were aligned to IMGT to assign V, D and J genes, CDR3 length, and insertions or deletions at six rearrangement sites. Clonotype counts were normalized to sorted cell number within each subset before computing true diversity and Gini coefficients with the tcR R package. The overlap coefficient, calculated on TCRB nucleotide sequences, was used to quantify repertoire sharing. Out-of-frame TCRB sequences from naive cells were analyzed as a proxy for the pre-selection repertoire. TCRdb took this table from immuneACCESS and kept in-frame rearrangements with V and J called. Such tables lack part of the clones; where checked against another copy, unresolved V genes explain under half of the gap, and the rest is unexplained. D and trimming were read from the DNA, whereas the V and J calls and clone size are those reported in that table. Counted in this sample were hundreds of thousands of clones; around an eighth of them appeared once. The ten largest clones capture 0.022% of the sample.

V loses 3 bases, J loses 5 bases, and the germline ends lie 7 bases apart. The CDR3 starts with the cysteine, ends with the phenylalanine, and has 12 residues. The DNA shown is the 36-base CDR3, in frame from base 1. From the germline V gene, CDR1 is MDHEN and CDR2 is SYDVKM. From each donor, a single peripheral blood sample of about 100 mL on average was drawn into heparinised tubes. Naive, central memory, regulatory and stem cell-like memory CD4+ T cells were sorted on a BD FACSAria II using a panel including CD45RO, CCR7, CD25, CD127, CD95 and CD27. Purity was above 95% for every sorted population. PBMCs were isolated immediately by Lymphoprep density gradient centrifugation and stained directly without culture. So that batch effects would be minimized, each experiment stained and sorted samples in pairs, pairing one healthy donor with one patient.

The V and J segments used are TRBV28 and TRBJ1-1, with the D segment identity uncertain. This sequence was found in a young man with type 1 diabetes. The sequenced sample consisted of naive CD4+ T cells from blood. The sample's cell subset or site, from its label and the paper: true naive CD4+ T cells. The CDR3 region has the sequence CASSLVATEAFF. DNA sequence: TGTGCCAGCAGTTTGGTCGCTACTGAAGCTTTCTTT.